This TCR beta chain was retrieved from a study of cytomegalovirus exposure and HLA in healthy donors. Study observations and caveats: A later analysis found that most CMV-associated TCR beta chains appeared HLA-restricted.

PCR used 60 Vbeta primers and 13 Jbeta primers. TCRdb's table, derived via immunoSEQ multiplex PCR, lists solely in-frame clones and lacks some. The table records roughly 130,000 clones, over 80% of them present only once. To note about this clone: The antigen remains undetermined.

Material for sequencing was PBMCs. The origin of this receptor is a boy aged 5 to 17 in good health and CMV-seronegative.

The CDR3 DNA reads TGTGCCAGCAGCTTTCGGACAGGACCCCTAGAGCAGTACTTC. Its translation: CASSFRTGPLEQYF. V gene TRBV11-3 combines with J gene TRBJ2-7, with 7 bases fitting TRBD1. The CDR3 loop spans 14 amino acids. Germline V gene sequence: CDR1 SGHNT, CDR2 YENEEA. V lost 3 bases to trimming and J lost 7 bases; unmatched junction nucleotides: 9.